What follows are 11 T cell receptor beta chains derived from one specimen sequenced in a study of shared clonotypes between healthy human individuals. Clones were sequenced by immunoSEQ multiplex PCR, and TCRdb holds only the in-frame ones, with some missing. This table holds around 2,000,000 clones, roughly 95% found once. Material for sequencing was naive CD4+ T cells sorted from blood. As for subset: CD45RA+ positively selected. The receptors here all came from a man younger than 35 in good health.

To note about this clone: This sample includes further DNA sequences coding for the same CDR3. The genes are TRBV5-4 and TRBJ2-1, with D uncertain. The V gene lost 4 bases and the J gene lost 6 bases, with 5 bases spanning the gap. The germline gives CDR1 SGHNT, CDR2 YYREEE (reference sequence). The CDR3 is 11 residues long. The CDR3: CASSLSNEQFF. CDR3 in DNA: TGTGCCAGCAGCCTATCCAATGAGCAGTTCTTC.

This clone was found once. The chain joins TRBV10-3 to TRBJ1-6; tentative D call: TRBD1 (6 bases). Trimming cost V 3 bases and J 6 bases, with 9 bases left between them. The germline CDR1 and CDR2 sequences are ENHRY and SYGVKD. The CDR3 spans 14 residues. The CDR3 reads CAISEGQFNSPLHF. DNA for the CDR3: TGTGCCATCAGTGAAGGACAGTTTAATTCACCCCTCCACTTT.

V is TRBV6-5 and J is TRBJ1-2; 9 bases are a match to TRBD1. Germline loops: CDR1 MNHEY, CDR2 SVGAGI. The V gene end was trimmed by 6 bases and the J gene end by 1 base; junction bases not matched to a gene: 3. There are 14 residues in the CDR3. The CDR3 reads CASRLTGGNYGYTF. In nucleotides, the CDR3 is TGTGCCAGCAGATTGACAGGGGGTAACTATGGCTACACCTTC.

V is TRBV7-3 and J is TRBJ1-1; 11 bases line up with TRBD1. This CDR3 comprises 15 residues. The V segment lost 5 bases and the J segment 7 bases; nucleotides outside the gene matches: 9. CDR1 SGHTA and CDR2 FQGTGA come from the germline V gene. The CDR3 spells CASSPSRDRGNEAFF. CDR3 sequence (DNA): TGTGCCAGCAGCCCGAGCCGGGACAGGGGGAATGAAGCTTTCTTT.

The chain employs TRBV5-4 and TRBJ2-1; maybe TRBD1 (6 bases). CDR1 SGHNT and CDR2 YYREEE come from the germline V gene (reference sequence). The CDR3 is 16 residues long. The V end was cut by 0 bases, the J end by 2 bases, with 12 bases between. The CDR3 reads CASSLGGPGTYNEQFF. CDR3 nucleotide sequence: TGTGCCAGCAGCTTGGGGGGGCCCGGGACCTACAATGAGCAGTTCTTC.

This sequence joins TRBV11-3 and TRBJ2-5; tentatively, D is TRBD1 or TRBD2 (5 bases each). The CDR3 is 14 amino acids. Germline CDR1 and CDR2: SGHNT and YENEEA. V shed 5 bases and J shed 5 bases, with 15 bases lying between them. This chain's CDR3 is CASSRRSWGETQYF. CDR3 DNA sequence: TGTGCCAGCAGCAGACGGTCCTGGGGGGAGACCCAGTACTTC.

As concerns this clone: The sample has other DNA sequences that encode this CDR3 too. The CDR3 coding sequence is TGTGCCAGCTCACCACCGAGCGGGGGACCCTACGAGCAGTACTTC. Protein sequence: CASSPPSGGPYEQYF. V is TRBV18 and J is TRBJ2-7, with 8 bases fitting TRBD2. Germline lookup yields CDR1 KGHSH and CDR2 LQKENI. V gave up 0 bases and J gave up 2 bases; unmatched junction bases: 3. The CDR3 is made up of 15 amino acids.

The V gene is TRBV18, the J gene TRBJ1-1; the D gene is possibly TRBD1 (5 bases). Per germline, CDR1 KGHSH and CDR2 LQKENI. The CDR3 has 12 amino acids. CDR3 protein: CAGAGRPTEAFF. CDR3 bases: TGTGCTGGTGCGGGGCGACCCACTGAAGCTTTCTTT.

The V gene is TRBV10-3, the J gene TRBJ2-3; 10 nucleotides line up with TRBD2. V lost 2 bases, J lost 2 bases, and 4 bases stayed unmatched. Germline V gene sequence: CDR1 ENHRY, CDR2 SYGVKD. The CDR3 sequence is 16 residues long. The CDR3: CAISERAGGDTDTQYF. The CDR3 DNA sequence: TGTGCCATCAGTGAGAGAGCGGGAGGGGACACAGATACGCAGTATTTT.

J is TRBJ1-2 and V is TRBV2; TRBD1 is a possible D gene (6 bases). The CDR3 covers 13 residues. Germline V gene data show CDR1 as SNHLY and CDR2 as FYNNEI. Trimming took 6 bases from V and 4 from J, leaving 12 bases between them. The CDR3 here is CASRQTGVYGYTF. In DNA, the CDR3 is TGTGCCAGCAGACAGACAGGAGTCTATGGCTACACCTTC.

This chain links TRBV5-6 with TRBJ2-7, with 7 bases fitting TRBD1. Trimming removed 4 bases from V and 10 bases from J; junction bases left unmatched: 11. Germline CDR1 reads SGHDT; CDR2 reads YYEEEE. The CDR3 spans 13 residues. In nucleotides, the CDR3 is TGTGCCAGCAGCCGGGGACAGTCCCTATCCCAGTACTTC. This translates into CASSRGQSLSQYF.